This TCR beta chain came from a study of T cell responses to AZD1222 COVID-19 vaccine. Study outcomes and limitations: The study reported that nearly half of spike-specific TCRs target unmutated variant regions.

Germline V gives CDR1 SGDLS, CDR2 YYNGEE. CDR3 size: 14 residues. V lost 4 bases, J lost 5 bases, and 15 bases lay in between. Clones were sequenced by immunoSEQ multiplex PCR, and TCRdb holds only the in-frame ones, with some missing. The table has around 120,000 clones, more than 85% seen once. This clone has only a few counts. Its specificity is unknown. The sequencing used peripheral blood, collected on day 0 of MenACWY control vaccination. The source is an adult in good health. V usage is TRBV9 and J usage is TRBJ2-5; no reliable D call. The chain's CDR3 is CASSPSGRAETQYF. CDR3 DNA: TGTGCCAGCAGCCCCTCTGGAAGGGCGGAGACCCAGTACTTC.